This T cell receptor beta chain emerged from a study of T cell responses to AZD1222 COVID-19 vaccine. Study results and limitations: Unmutated variant regions are reportedly the target of nearly half of TCRs that are spike-specific.

Only in-frame clones appear in the TCRdb table, and some are missing; sequencing was by immunoSEQ multiplex PCR. This sample carries about 150,000 clones, 85% to 95% of them seen once, and the ten largest clones take approximately 1.4%. Trimming removed 0 bases at V and 0 bases at J, with 6 bases between. Germline V CDR1 and CDR2: LGHNA, YSLEER. The CDR3 is 15 residues long. As regards this clone: Its antigen remains unknown.

The chain combines TRBV4-3 with TRBJ1-3; D remains ambiguous. This TCR came from an adult in good health. The source was peripheral blood, collected on day 0 of AZD1222 vaccination. CDR3 protein: CASSQDRTSGNTIYF. CDR3 coding DNA: TGCGCCAGCAGCCAAGATAGAACCTCTGGAAACACCATATATTTT.